This T cell receptor (beta chain) was sequenced in a study of shared clonotypes between healthy human individuals (dated by TCRdb to about 2020). Regarding the study in general: A few men and a couple of women, aged 18 to 49 years, made up the cohort. For each donor, three plates each were used for CD4 naive and CD4 memory, two plates were used for CD8 naive, and one plate was used for CD8 memory. The study deeply sequenced blood TCR repertoires of five healthy adults to estimate repertoire size and the extent of clonotype sharing between individuals. Leukapheresis yielded between about 0.9 and 9 billion PBMCs per donor. To increase sequencing depth and limit assay-specific biases, different laboratories used diverse techniques to prepare libraries and sequence TCR repertoires.

Summary of the overall study and its limitations: Incomplete sequencing was indicated by rarefaction of sorted-subset datasets, despite the large sequencing depth. Higher generation probabilities were observed for clonotypes shared by all four sorted-subset donors than for non-shared clonotypes. Pairwise subsampling indicated that sequencing depth was expected to affect the degree of clonotype sharing among donors. The small number of donors limited the genetic and exposure-history diversity represented. Larger estimated clonotype richness was generally found for naive subsets than for memory subsets. Sampling was restricted to blood, and TCR repertoires in tissues likely differ from the TCR repertoires found in blood. When several donors were compared, the shared fraction of clonotypes was around 5% for naive CD4, roughly 3.3% for naive CD8, more than 2% for memory CD4, and less than 0.45% for memory CD8.

This clone was detected only once. The antigen this receptor binds is unknown. No quality values exist for individual bases; no much larger clone is one base distant. The donors were healthy, HIV-negative adults with no recently reported acute infections or vaccinations. All donors were Caucasian adults living in Nashville, Tennessee, USA. CD4+ T cells were enriched by magnetic negative selection, after which naive cells were positively selected on CD45RA and the negative fraction was taken as the memory subset. Blood was collected by leukapheresis, and PBMCs were isolated by Ficoll-Histopaque density gradient centrifugation and then cryopreserved in liquid nitrogen vapor phase. Purity and quantity of every magnetically sorted T cell population were checked by analytical flow cytometry. Genomic DNA was isolated from each sorted fraction and quantified by UV absorbance on a Nanodrop 2000c. TCR CDR3 regions were amplified from genomic DNA by multiplex PCR using the deep immunoSEQ assay. Genomic DNA extracted from each cell subset was distributed evenly over all wells of several immunoSEQ 96-well plates, and each plate served as one replicate. For sorted subsets, 150 to 200 ng genomic DNA, equal to 25,000 to 35,000 T cell genomes, was loaded into each replicate PCR. Purified libraries were quantified with a Qubit 3.0 fluorometer, sized on a Bioanalyzer 2100, and re-quantified with the KAPA Library Quantification kit. A separate single-read 150-cycle Illumina NextSeq 550 flow cell was used to sequence each immunoSEQ 96-well plate. The original methods were these. Because only junctional sequences without quality scores were contained in the immunoSEQ output, filtering matching that applied to full-length reads could not be performed. Sequences were annotated with PyIR, a Python wrapper for IgBLAST v1.9, and V/J genes and CDR3 were assigned using IMGT germline references. Any read was removed if the V/J assignment was weak (E-value above 1e-6), the CDR3 was missing, or the read contained stop codons, out-of-frame junctions, or ambiguous translated residues. V3J clonotypes were defined by identical inferred V gene, J gene, and CDR3 amino acid sequence. Percentage overlap between repertoires was calculated by dividing the number of shared unique clonotypes by the size of the smaller repertoire. RTK rarefaction, the Chao1 estimator, and Recon v2.1 estimates of unobserved clonotypes were used to assess repertoire richness. For all TCRbeta clonotypes obtained by the gDNA method from a few donors, generation probabilities were computed with OLGA. Not all clones reach the TCRdb copy of this immuneACCESS table, which keeps in-frame sequences only. Checked studies attribute under half of the gap to unresolved V genes and leave the rest unexplained. V and J calls and clone size are given by that table; D and trimming were obtained from the DNA. The sample profile shows hundreds of thousands of clones; around 72% of them were found once. 1.5% to 2% of the sample goes to the ten largest clones.

CDR1 and CDR2, per the germline V gene (reference sequence), are MNHEY and SMNVEV. The CDR3 holds 19 amino acids from the cysteine to the phenylalanine. Only CDR3 DNA is held: 57 bases, read in frame from base 1. Relative to germline, V is 1 base shorter and J is 2 bases shorter, with 24 bases between their ends. The receptor was derived from a woman in her thirties in good health. The sample consisted of memory CD4+ T cells sorted from blood. Per the publication, the cell subset or site label means: CD45RA-negative fraction. This chain joins TRBV27 to TRBJ2-7; no D gene can be assigned with confidence. The DNA sequence is given as TGTGCCAGCAGTTTATTGATCTATGGTCGGCCAGCCTTTACCTACGAGCAGTACTTC. Its protein product is CASSLLIYGRPAFTYEQYF.